This passage covers 9 T cell receptor beta chains from one sample sequenced in a study of cytotoxic CD8 clonotypes in ibrutinib-treated CLL (TCRdb year 2021). Library preparation used the immunoSEQ multiplex PCR assay. Sourced from immuneACCESS, this table was stored by TCRdb with only in-frame sequences that have V and J called. A share of the clones is absent; for the studies checked, an unresolved V gene accounts for under half, and the remainder has no known explanation. The sample profile shows fewer than 25,000 clones; around 80% of them were found once. The ten most abundant clones make up approximately 7.3% of the sample. This material consisted of PBMCs, taken before ibrutinib treatment. Receptor source: a human donor with chronic lymphocytic leukemia.

The chain carries TRBV15 and TRBJ2-5; D is unclear. The V gene lost 3 bases and the J gene lost 0 bases, with 5 bases spanning the gap. The length of the CDR3 is 13 residues. CDR1 and CDR2 (germline): LNHNV, YYDKDF (reference sequence). CDR3 sequence reads: CATSSGYQETQYF. The CDR3 DNA reads TGTGCCACCAGCAGCGGGTACCAAGAGACCCAGTACTTC. Using reference TRBV15 and TRBJ2-5 for the parts outside the CDR3, the full variable domain is DAMVIQNPRYQVTQFGKPVTLSCSQTLNHNVMYWYQQKSSQAPKLLFHYYDKDFNNEADTPDNFQSRRPNTSFCFLDIRSPGLGDTAMYLCATSSGYQETQYFGPGTRLLVL.

V usage is TRBV30 and J usage is TRBJ1-2, with no clear D. The CDR3 runs 11 residues. V dropped 5 bases and J dropped 8 bases, with 12 bases sitting between them. Per the germline V gene, CDR1 is GTSNPN and CDR2 is SVGIG (reference sequence). DNA of the CDR3: TGTGCCTGGGGCCCAACGTTCGGCTACACCTTC. Translating gives CAWGPTFGYTF.

V usage is TRBV5-1 and J usage is TRBJ2-5; D perhaps matches TRBD1 (5 bases). This CDR3 is 14 amino acids long. Trimming shortened V by 0 bases and J by 6 bases, and 12 bases separated the two germline ends. Germline loops: CDR1 SGHRS, CDR2 YFSETQ. CDR3 sequence (DNA): TGCGCCAGCAGCTTGGGGGGCGATGGGAAGACCCAGTACTTC. Protein sequence: CASSLGGDGKTQYF.

This chain uses TRBV10-1 with TRBJ1-1; 8 nucleotides align to TRBD1. The V and J ends lost 3 bases and 0 bases, in that order; junction bases with no gene match: 6. CDR3 length: 16 amino acids. CDR1 WNHNN and CDR2 SYGVQD come from the germline V gene (reference sequence). Here the CDR3 reads CASSDGYRGMNTEAFF. The CDR3 coding sequence is TGCGCCAGCAGTGATGGGTACAGGGGGATGAACACTGAAGCTTTCTTT.

V usage is TRBV4-2 and J usage is TRBJ1-2; no clear D. The length of the CDR3 is 16 residues. Germline V gene data show CDR1 as LGHNA and CDR2 as YNFKEQ. V gave up 0 bases and J gave up 1 base, with 12 bases separating them. The CDR3, as DNA: TGTGCCAGCAGCCAAGATTCACAGAGAATTAACTATGGCTACACCTTC. It translates to CASSQDSQRINYGYTF.

The rearrangement links TRBV7-2 to TRBJ2-1; D might be TRBD1 or TRBD2, each matching 5 bases. The V and J ends lost 7 bases and 8 bases respectively, with 15 bases between them. This CDR3 has 13 amino acids. The germline V gene has CDR1 SGHTA and CDR2 FQGNSA. The DNA of the CDR3 is TGTGCCAGCAACCTTTGGGGGAGCGATGAGCAGTTCTTC. This translates into CASNLWGSDEQFF. Full variable domain (rest looked up from reference TRBV7-2 and TRBJ2-1): GAGVSQSPSNKVTEKGKDVELRCDPISGHTALYWYRQSLGQGLEFLIYFQGNSAPDKSGLPSDRFSAERTGGSVSTLTIQRTQQEDSAVYLCASNLWGSDEQFFGPGTRLTVL.

The chain links TRBV28 to TRBJ2-1; 10 bases are shared with TRBD2. V was clipped by 6 bases and J by 0 bases; unmatched bases: 17. Germline V gene data show CDR1 as MDHEN and CDR2 as SYDVKM. The CDR3 spans 20 residues. CDR3 loop: CASSPRGSGRASSSYNEQFF. The CDR3 coding sequence is TGTGCCAGCAGCCCCCGGGGGAGCGGGAGGGCCTCCAGCTCCTACAATGAGCAGTTCTTC.

This chain joins TRBV30 and TRBJ1-2; 9 positions agree with TRBD1. The CDR3 extends over 15 amino acids. CDR1 is GTSNPN and CDR2 is SVGIG in the germline V gene (reference sequence). The V and J ends lost 2 bases and 4 bases, in that order; junction bases with no gene match: 8. The CDR3 bases are TGTGCCTGGAGTTTCAAAGGGACAGGGAGCTATGGCTACACCTTC. It yields the protein CAWSFKGTGSYGYTF.

The chain joins TRBV5-1 to TRBJ2-3, with 9 bases matching TRBD2. Germline V gene sequence: CDR1 SGHRS, CDR2 YFSETQ. The CDR3 is 18 residues long. V shed 1 base and J 0 bases; nucleotides not matched to a gene: 9. In nucleotides, the CDR3 is TGCGCCAGCAGCTTGCCGCTAGCGGGGCCAGGCAGCACAGATACGCAGTATTTT. It codes for CASSLPLAGPGSTDTQYF.